The rows below give T cell receptor beta chains drawn from one sample of a study of blood T cell repertoires in COVID-19. Using immunoSEQ multiplex PCR, the repertoire was profiled, and TCRdb retains in-frame clones only, with some absent. The sample has over 90,000 clones, around nine tenths seen once. Sequencing was carried out using peripheral blood. The receptors come from a man aged 50-59 years with active or convalescent COVID-19. Each CDR3 is given with its conserved first and last residue. A D gene is named only where the DNA matches it firmly. The size of a clone is reported for some rows only, either as once, few or many, or as a class for expanded clones.

v_gene	abundance	j_gene	d_gene	CDR3nt	CDR3aa
TRBV19	NA	TRBJ1-5	NA	TGTGCCAGTATGGGGGGGACGGGGGCAAGAGATCAGCCCCAGCATTTT	CASMGGTGARDQPQHF
TRBV4-3	NA	TRBJ2-1	NA	TGCGCCAGCAGCCAAGAATGGGCTACCTACAATGAGCAGTTCTTC	CASSQEWATYNEQFF
TRBV7-2	NA	TRBJ2-5	TRBD2	TGTGCCAGCAGCCCCTCCGGACTAGCGGGGGGGGGTTGGGAGACCCAGTACTTC	CASSPSGLAGGGWETQYF
TRBV30	once	TRBJ2-2	NA	TGTGCCTGGGGTCTGGTGGGGGGTTCATATCCCGGGGAGCTGTTTTTT	CAWGLVGGSYPGELFF
TRBV6-6	NA	TRBJ2-3	NA	TGTGCCAGCAGTCCTACGACAGATACGCAGTATTTT	CASSPTTDTQYF
TRBV18	NA	TRBJ1-1	TRBD1	TGTGCCGGCTCACCTCAAACAGGGGGCTTGAACACTGAAGCTTTCTTT	CAGSPQTGGLNTEAFF
TRBV7-9	NA	TRBJ2-2	NA	TGTGCCAGCAGCCCCCCCGCCGGGGAGCTGTTTTTT	CASSPPAGELFF
TRBV11-2	few	TRBJ2-2	NA	TGTGCCAGCAGTTTGACATGGGTCACCGGGGAGCTGTTTTTT	CASSLTWVTGELFF
TRBV5-4	NA	TRBJ2-3	TRBD1	TGTGCCAGCAGCTTGTCCAGGGGGCTTTCAGATACGCAGTATTTT	CASSLSRGLSDTQYF
TRBV18	NA	TRBJ2-5	NA	TGTGCCAGCTCACCGATCCGGGAATCCCAAGAGACCCAGTACTTC	CASSPIRESQETQYF
TRBV14	NA	TRBJ1-1	NA	TGTGCCAGCAGCCCCGCCGGACTTAGGAGCACTGAAGCTTTCTTT	CASSPAGLRSTEAFF
TRBV29-1	NA	TRBJ2-1	TRBD2	TGCAGCGTTGAACGGGGGGGATACAATGAGCAGTTCTTC	CSVERGGYNEQFF
TRBV5-1	NA	TRBJ1-1	TRBD1	TGCGCCAGCTCCCCCCCGGGACAGGGTTTTTCGGGTGAAGCTTTCTTT	CASSPPGQGFSGEAFF
TRBV10-3	NA	TRBJ1-2	NA	TGTGCCATCAGTGAGTCGAGCGACCCAAGCTATGGCTACACCTTC	CAISESSDPSYGYTF
TRBV7-2	NA	TRBJ2-1	TRBD2	TGTGCCAGCAGCTTAGCGGGATTAGCGGGGGGGCCCGGTGAGCAGTTCTTC	CASSLAGLAGGPGEQFF
TRBV7-2	NA	TRBJ1-1	TRBD1	TGTGCCAGCAGCTCACAGGGGGGGAACACTGAAGCTTTCTTT	CASSSQGGNTEAFF
TRBV11-2	NA	TRBJ1-5	NA	TGTGCCAGCAGCCCCTGGTCGGGGGAGAACAATCAGCCCCAGCATTTT	CASSPWSGENNQPQHF
TRBV28	NA	TRBJ1-2	NA	TGTGCCAGCAGTGCGGCCAGACCGTATGGCTACACCTTC	CASSAARPYGYTF
TRBV9	NA	TRBJ2-1	TRBD2	TGTGCCAGCAGCGTAGGGACTAGCGTCAATGAGCAGTTCTTC	CASSVGTSVNEQFF
TRBV5-4	NA	TRBJ2-2	TRBD1	TGTGCCAGCAGCCCCGGGACAGCGGACACCGGGGAGCTGTTTTTT	CASSPGTADTGELFF
TRBV9	NA	TRBJ1-1	NA	TGTGCCAGCGTCCGCATACAGGGAGAGGAGAACACTGAAGCTTTCTTT	CASVRIQGEENTEAFF
TRBV5-1	NA	TRBJ2-1	NA	TGCGCCAGCAGCTTGGGCGGGGCCTACAATGAGCAGTTCTTC	CASSLGGAYNEQFF
TRBV6-5	once	TRBJ2-1	NA	TGTGCCAGCAGTTATCAGGGGGGCTTCTACAATGAGCAGTTCTTC	CASSYQGGFYNEQFF
TRBV12-3/TRBV12-4	NA	TRBJ1-2	TRBD1	TGTGCCAGCAGTCCCGGACAGGGGTATGGCTACACCTTC	CASSPGQGYGYTF